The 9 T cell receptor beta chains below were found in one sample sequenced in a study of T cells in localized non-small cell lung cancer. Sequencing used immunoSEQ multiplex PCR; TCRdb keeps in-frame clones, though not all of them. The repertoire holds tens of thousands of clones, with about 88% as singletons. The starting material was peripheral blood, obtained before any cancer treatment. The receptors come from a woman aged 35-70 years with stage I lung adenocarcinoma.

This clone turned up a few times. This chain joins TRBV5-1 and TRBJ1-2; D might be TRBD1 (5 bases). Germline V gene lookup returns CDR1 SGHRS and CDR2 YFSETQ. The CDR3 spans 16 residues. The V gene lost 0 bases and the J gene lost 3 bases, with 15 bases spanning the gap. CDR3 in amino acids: CASSLASGQHYYGYTF. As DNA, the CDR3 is TGCGCCAGCAGCTTGGCCTCAGGGCAGCATTACTATGGCTACACCTTC.

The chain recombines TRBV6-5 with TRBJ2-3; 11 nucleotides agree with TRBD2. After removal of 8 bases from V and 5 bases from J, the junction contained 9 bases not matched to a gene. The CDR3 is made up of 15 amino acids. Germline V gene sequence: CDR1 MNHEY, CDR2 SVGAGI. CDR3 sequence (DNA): TGTGCCAGCGCTTTAGCGGGGGGGGCGGGAGATACGCAGTATTTT. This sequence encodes CASALAGGAGDTQYF.

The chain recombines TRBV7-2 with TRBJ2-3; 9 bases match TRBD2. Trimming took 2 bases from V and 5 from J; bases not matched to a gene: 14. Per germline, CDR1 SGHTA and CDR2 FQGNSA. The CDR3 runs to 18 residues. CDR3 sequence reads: CASSLSGWAGGRGDTQYF. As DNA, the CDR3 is TGTGCCAGCAGCTTAAGCGGTTGGGCGGGGGGGCGCGGAGATACGCAGTATTTT.

The CDR3 bases are TGTGCCAGCAGCCCTTTGGACATGCCCTACAATGAGCAGTTCTTC. Translating it yields CASSPLDMPYNEQFF. This chain connects TRBV7-9 to TRBJ2-1; perhaps TRBD1 as D (5 bases). The CDR3 sequence is 15 residues long. Between the trimmed V and J ends, which lost 5 bases and 2 bases, there was a span of 13 bases. CDR1 is SEHNR and CDR2 is FQNEAQ in the germline V gene (reference sequence).

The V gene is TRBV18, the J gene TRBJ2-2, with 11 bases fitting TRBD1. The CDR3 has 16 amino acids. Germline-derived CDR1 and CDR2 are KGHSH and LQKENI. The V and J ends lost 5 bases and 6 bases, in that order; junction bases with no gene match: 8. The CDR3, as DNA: TGTGCCAGCTCATCCGGACAGGGGGCGTTTGCCGGGGAGCTGTTTTTT. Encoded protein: CASSSGQGAFAGELFF.

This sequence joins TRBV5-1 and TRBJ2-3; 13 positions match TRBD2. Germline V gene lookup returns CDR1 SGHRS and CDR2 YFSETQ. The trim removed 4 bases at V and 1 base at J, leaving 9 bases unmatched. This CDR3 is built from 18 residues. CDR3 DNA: TGCGCCAGCAGCCCCCGGACTAGCGGGGGAGCCCGCACAGATACGCAGTATTTT. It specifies CASSPRTSGGARTDTQYF.

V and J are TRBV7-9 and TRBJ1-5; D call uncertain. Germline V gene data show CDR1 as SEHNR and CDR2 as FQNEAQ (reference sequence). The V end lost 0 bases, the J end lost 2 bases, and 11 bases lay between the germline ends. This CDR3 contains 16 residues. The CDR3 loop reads CASSLAGKIGNQPQHF. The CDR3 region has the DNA TGTGCCAGCAGCTTAGCAGGGAAGATTGGCAATCAGCCCCAGCATTTT.

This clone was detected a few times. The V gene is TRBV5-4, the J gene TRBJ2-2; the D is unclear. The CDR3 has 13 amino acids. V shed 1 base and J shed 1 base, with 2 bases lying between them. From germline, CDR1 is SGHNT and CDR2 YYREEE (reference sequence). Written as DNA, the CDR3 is TGTGCCAGCAGCTTGATGAACACCGGGGAGCTGTTTTTT. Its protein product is CASSLMNTGELFF.

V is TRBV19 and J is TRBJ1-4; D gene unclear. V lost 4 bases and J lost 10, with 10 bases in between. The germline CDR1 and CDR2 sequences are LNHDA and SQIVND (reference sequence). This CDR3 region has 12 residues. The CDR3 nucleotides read TGTGCCAGTAGTACCGGGGAGCGAAAACTGTTTTTT. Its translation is CASSTGERKLFF.